This TCR beta chain was identified during a study of spatial heterogeneity in lung cancer. The table lists this clonotype with a few counts. TCRdb recomputed calls from the 5' RACE reads with MiXCR, one row per CDR3 protein. The sample has about 82,000 distinct CDR3 sequences, roughly 12% seen once. The germline V gene encodes CDR1 DFQATT and CDR2 SNEGSKA (reference sequence). CDR3 length equals 13 residues. The V and J ends lost 4 bases and 6 bases respectively, with 16 bases between them. The time point was: sample taken at primary tumor resection. Without sorting, whole RNA was sequenced from tumor, nontumor lung or frozen PBMC.

The material was PBMCs, obtained at surgery. The source of this sequence is a male donor with early-stage non-small cell lung cancer. The chain is built from TRBV20-1 and TRBJ2-7; D tentatively reads TRBD1 or TRBD2 (5 bases each). The CDR3 reads CSAMAPGGGEQYF. Here the CDR3 DNA reads TGCAGTGCTATGGCCCCCGGTGGGGGCGAGCAGTACTTC.